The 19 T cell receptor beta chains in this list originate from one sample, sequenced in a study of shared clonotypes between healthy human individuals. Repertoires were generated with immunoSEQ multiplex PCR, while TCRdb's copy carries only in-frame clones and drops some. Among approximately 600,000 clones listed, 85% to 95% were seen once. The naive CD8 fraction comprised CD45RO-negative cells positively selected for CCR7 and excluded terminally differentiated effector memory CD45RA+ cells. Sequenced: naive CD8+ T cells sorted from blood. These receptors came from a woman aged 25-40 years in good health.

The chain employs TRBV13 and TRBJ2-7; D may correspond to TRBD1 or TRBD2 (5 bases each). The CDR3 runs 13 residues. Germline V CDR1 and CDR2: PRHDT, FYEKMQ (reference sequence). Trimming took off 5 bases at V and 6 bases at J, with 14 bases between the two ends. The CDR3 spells CASSPNPGGEQYF. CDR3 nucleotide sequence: TGTGCCAGCAGCCCCAACCCTGGGGGCGAGCAGTACTTC.

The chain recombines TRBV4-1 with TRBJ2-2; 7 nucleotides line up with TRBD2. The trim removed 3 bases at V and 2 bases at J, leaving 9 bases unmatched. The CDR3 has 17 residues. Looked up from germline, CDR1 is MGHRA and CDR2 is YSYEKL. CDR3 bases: TGCGCCAGCAGCCAGCGGGAGATGGTAGCCAACACCGGGGAGCTGTTTTTT. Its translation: CASSQREMVANTGELFF.

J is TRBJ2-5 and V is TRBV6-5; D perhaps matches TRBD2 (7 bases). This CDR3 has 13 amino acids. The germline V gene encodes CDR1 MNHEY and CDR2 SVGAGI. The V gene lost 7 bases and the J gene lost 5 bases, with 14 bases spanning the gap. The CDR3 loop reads CASKEGGGETQYF. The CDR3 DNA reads TGTGCCAGCAAAGAAGGGGGGGGTGAGACCCAGTACTTC.

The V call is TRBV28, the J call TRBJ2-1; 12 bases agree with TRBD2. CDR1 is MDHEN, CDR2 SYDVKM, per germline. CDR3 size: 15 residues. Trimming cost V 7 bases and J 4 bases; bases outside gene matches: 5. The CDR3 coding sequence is TGTGCCAGCAACGGACTAGCGGGATTTTACAATGAGCAGTTCTTC. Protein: CASNGLAGFYNEQFF.

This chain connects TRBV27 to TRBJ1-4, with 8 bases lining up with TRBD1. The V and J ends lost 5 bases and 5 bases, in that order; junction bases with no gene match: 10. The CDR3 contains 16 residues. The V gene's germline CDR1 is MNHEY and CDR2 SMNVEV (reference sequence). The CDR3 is CASSVLRGTGNEKLFF. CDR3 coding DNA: TGTGCCAGCAGTGTCCTCCGTGGGACAGGCAATGAAAAACTGTTTTTT. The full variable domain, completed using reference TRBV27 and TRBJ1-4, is EAQVTQNPRYLITVTGKKLTVTCSQNMNHEYMSWYRQDPGLGLRQIYYSMNVEVTDKGDVPEGYKVSRKEKRNFPLILESPSPNQTSLYFCASSVLRGTGNEKLFFGSGTQLSVL.

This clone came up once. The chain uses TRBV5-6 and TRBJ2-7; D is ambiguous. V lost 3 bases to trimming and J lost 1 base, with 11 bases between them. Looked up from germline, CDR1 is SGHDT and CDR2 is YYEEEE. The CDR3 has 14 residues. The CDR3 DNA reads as TGTGCCAGCAGCTATAGCACTCTATCCTACGAGCAGTACTTC. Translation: CASSYSTLSYEQYF.

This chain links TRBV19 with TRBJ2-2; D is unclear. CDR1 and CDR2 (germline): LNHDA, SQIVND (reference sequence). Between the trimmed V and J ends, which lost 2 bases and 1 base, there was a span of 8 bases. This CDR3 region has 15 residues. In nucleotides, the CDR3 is TGTGCCAGTAGTATACCGGGCCTGAACACCGGGGAGCTGTTTTTT. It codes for CASSIPGLNTGELFF. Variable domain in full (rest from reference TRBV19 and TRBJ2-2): DGGITQSPKYLFRKEGQNVTLSCEQNLNHDAMYWYRQDPGQGLRLIYYSQIVNDFQKGDIAEGYSVSREKKESFPLTVTSAQKNPTAFYLCASSIPGLNTGELFFGEGSRLTVL.

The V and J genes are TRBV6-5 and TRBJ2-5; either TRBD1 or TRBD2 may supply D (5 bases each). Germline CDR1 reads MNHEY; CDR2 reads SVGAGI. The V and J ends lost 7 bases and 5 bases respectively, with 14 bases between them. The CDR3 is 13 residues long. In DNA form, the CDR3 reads TGTGCCAGCATTGGAGCGGACAAGGAGACCCAGTACTTC. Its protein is CASIGADKETQYF.

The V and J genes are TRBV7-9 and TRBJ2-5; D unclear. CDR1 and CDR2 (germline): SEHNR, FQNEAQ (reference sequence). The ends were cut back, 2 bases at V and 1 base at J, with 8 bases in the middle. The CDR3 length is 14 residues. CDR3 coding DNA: TGTGCCAGCAGCTTATCAGGAGTCCAAGAGACCCAGTACTTC. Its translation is CASSLSGVQETQYF.

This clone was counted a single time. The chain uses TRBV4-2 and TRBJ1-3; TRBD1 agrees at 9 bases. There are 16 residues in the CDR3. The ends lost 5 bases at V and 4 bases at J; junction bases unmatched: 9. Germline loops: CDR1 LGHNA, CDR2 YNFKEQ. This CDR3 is CASSAGTGMVGNTIYF. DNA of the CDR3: TGTGCCAGCAGCGCCGGGACAGGGATGGTGGGAAACACCATATATTTT.

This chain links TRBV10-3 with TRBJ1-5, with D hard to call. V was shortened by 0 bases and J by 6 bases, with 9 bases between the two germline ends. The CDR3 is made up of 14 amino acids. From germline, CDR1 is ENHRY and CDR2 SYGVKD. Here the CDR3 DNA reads TGTGCCATCAGTGAGTCTCTGGGAACTCAGCCCCAGCATTTT. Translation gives CAISESLGTQPQHF.

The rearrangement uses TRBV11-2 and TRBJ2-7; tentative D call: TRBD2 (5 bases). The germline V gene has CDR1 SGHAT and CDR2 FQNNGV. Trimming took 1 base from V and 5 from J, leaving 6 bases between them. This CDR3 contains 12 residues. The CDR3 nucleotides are TGTGCCAGCAGCTTAGGGACTCACGAGCAGTACTTC. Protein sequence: CASSLGTHEQYF.

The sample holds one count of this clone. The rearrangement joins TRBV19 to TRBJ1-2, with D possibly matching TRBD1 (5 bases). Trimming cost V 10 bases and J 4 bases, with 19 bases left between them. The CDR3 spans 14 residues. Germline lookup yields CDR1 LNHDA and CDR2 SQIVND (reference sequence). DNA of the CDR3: TGTGCCACACTGATCAGGGATGACGGCTATGGCTACACCTTC. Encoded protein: CATLIRDDGYGYTF. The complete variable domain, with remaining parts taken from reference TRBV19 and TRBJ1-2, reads DGGITQSPKYLFRKEGQNVTLSCEQNLNHDAMYWYRQDPGQGLRLIYYSQIVNDFQKGDIAEGYSVSREKKESFPLTVTSAQKNPTAFYLCATLIRDDGYGYTFGSGTRLTVV.

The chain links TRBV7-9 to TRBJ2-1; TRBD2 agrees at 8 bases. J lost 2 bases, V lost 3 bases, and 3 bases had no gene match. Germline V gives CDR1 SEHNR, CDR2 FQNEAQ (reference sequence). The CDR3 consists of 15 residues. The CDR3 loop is CASSFLAGPYNEQFF. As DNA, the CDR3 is TGTGCCAGCAGCTTTCTAGCGGGTCCCTACAATGAGCAGTTCTTC.

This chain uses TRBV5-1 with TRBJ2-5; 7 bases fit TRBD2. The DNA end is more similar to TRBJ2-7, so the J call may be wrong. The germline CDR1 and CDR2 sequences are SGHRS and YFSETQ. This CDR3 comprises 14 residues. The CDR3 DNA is TGCGCCAGCAGACTCCTCGGGGGGTCCTACGAGCAGTACTTC. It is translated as CASRLLGGSYEQYF.

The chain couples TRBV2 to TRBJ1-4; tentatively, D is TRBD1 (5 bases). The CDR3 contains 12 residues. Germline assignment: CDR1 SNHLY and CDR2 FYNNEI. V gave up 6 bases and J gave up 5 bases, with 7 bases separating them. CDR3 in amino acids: CASRGENEKLFF. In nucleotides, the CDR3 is TGTGCCAGCAGAGGGGAAAATGAAAAACTGTTTTTT. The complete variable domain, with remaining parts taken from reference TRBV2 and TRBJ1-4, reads EPEVTQTPSHQVTQMGQEVILRCVPISNHLYFYWYRQILGQKVEFLVSFYNNEISEKSEIFDDQFSVERPDGSNFTLKIRSTKLEDSAMYFCASRGENEKLFFGSGTQLSVL.

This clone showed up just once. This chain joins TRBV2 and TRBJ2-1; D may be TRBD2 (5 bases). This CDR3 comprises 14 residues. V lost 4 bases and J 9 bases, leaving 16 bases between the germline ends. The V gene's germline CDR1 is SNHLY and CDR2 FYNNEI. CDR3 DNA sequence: TGTGCCAGCAGTGGTCCGCCTAGCAGGCGTGAGCAGTTCTTC. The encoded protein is CASSGPPSRREQFF.

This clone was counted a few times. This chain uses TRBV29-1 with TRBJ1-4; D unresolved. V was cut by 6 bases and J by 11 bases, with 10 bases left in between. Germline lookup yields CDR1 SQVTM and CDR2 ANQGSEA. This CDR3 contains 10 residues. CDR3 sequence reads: CSVLREKLFF. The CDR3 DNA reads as TGCAGCGTGTTGAGGGAGAAACTGTTTTTT.

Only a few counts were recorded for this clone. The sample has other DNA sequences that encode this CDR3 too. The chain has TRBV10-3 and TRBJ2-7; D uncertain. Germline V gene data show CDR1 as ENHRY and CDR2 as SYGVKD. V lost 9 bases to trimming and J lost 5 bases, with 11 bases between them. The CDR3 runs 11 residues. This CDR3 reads CAIGPGHEQYF. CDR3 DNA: TGTGCCATAGGACCGGGCCACGAGCAGTACTTC.